The sequence of this T cell receptor beta chain was determined in a study of blood T cell repertoires in COVID-19. Participant ages covered roughly 18 to 89 years across around 22 US areas. Cohort assignment relied on participant-reported clinical history. V gave up 2 bases and J gave up 2 bases, with 8 bases separating them. The CDR3 is made up of 14 amino acids. CDR1 KGHSY and CDR2 FQNENV come from the germline V gene. Per the original data handling: Amplification of reference gene primers was used by the study to estimate nucleated cell counts. Sequenced by immunoSEQ multiplex PCR; TCRdb stores in-frame clones only, minus some. V and J calls and clone size follow that table, whereas D and trimming were derived from the DNA. The sample has about 250,000 clones; about 86% are singletons.

This TCR was recovered from a man in his forties or fifties who had recovered from COVID-19. Source material: PBMCs or T cells enriched from blood (not recorded which). The V call is TRBV16, the J call TRBJ2-3; TRBD2 might be the D (6 bases). CDR3 amino acids: CASSQTSTTDTQYF. The DNA for the CDR3 is TGTGCCAGCAGCCAAACTAGCACCACAGATACGCAGTATTTT.